Each of the 5 T cell receptor beta chains below was sequenced from the same sample in a study of blood T cell repertoires in COVID-19. The repertoire was sequenced with immunoSEQ multiplex PCR; TCRdb's copy has only in-frame clones and lacks some. The data contain about 350,000 clones, 89% of them singletons. Sequenced: peripheral blood. The receptors derive from a woman aged 60-75 years with COVID-19, enrolled during active disease.

About this clone: At the DNA level, this CDR3 is encoded by other sequences in the same sample as well. The rearrangement uses TRBV9 and TRBJ1-1, with 8 bases fitting TRBD1. This CDR3 comprises 14 residues. V was pared by 1 base and J by 4 bases, with 3 bases of the junction left unmatched. CDR1 and CDR2 (germline): SGDLS, YYNGEE. CDR3 region: CASSVQGAGTEAFF. In DNA, the CDR3 is TGTGCCAGCAGCGTACAGGGGGCCGGCACTGAAGCTTTCTTT.

CDR3 nucleotides: TGTGCCAGCAGCCAAAGTGCGGGGACAGGGTTTTACGAGCAGTACTTC. Amino acids: CASSQSAGTGFYEQYF. The V and J genes are TRBV3-1 (or the pseudogene TRBV3-2) and TRBJ2-7, with 9 nucleotides matching TRBD1. The CDR3 runs to 16 residues. The J segment lost 4 bases and the V segment lost 2 bases, leaving 9 bases of the junction unmatched. Germline loops: CDR1 LGHDT, CDR2 YNNKEL (reference sequence).

V is TRBV6-5 and J is TRBJ1-4; D remains unclear. The ends were cut back, 6 bases at V and 3 bases at J, with 11 bases in the middle. The CDR3 has 14 amino acids. From germline, CDR1 is MNHEY and CDR2 SVGAGI. The CDR3 is CASRPSEANEKLFF. Written as DNA, the CDR3 is TGTGCCAGCAGACCGAGTGAGGCTAATGAAAAACTGTTTTTT.

V is TRBV5-3 and J is TRBJ1-1, with unresolved D. TRBV5-3 is labeled an ORF, and its function is uncertain. CDR3 length equals 14 residues. V lost 0 bases and J 0 bases, leaving 6 bases between the germline ends. CDR3: CARSLEELNTEAFF. CDR3 coding DNA: TGTGCCAGAAGCTTGGAAGAGTTGAACACTGAAGCTTTCTTT.

The chain employs TRBV9 and TRBJ1-1; 9 bases are shared with TRBD1. V shed 3 bases, J shed 4 bases, and the junction held 7 bases outside the gene matches. Germline V gives CDR1 SGDLS, CDR2 YYNGEE. CDR3 size: 15 residues. The chain's CDR3 is CASSGRQGVSTEAFF. The CDR3 DNA follows: TGTGCCAGCAGCGGACGACAGGGGGTAAGCACTGAAGCTTTCTTT.